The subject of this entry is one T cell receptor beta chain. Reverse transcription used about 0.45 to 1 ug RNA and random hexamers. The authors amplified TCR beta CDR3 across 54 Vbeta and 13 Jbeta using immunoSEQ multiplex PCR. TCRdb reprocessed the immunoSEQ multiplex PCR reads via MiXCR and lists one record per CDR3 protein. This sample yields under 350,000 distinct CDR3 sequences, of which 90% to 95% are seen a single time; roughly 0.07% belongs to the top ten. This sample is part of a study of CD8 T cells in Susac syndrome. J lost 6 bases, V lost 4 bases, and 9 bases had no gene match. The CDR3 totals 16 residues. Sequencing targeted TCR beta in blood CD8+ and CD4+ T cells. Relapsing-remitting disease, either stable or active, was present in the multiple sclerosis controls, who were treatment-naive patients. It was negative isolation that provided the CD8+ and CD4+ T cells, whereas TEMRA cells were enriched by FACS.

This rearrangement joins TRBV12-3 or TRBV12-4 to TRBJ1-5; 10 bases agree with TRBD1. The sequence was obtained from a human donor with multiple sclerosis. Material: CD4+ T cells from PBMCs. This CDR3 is CASSSLRGQGRQPQHF. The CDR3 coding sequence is TGTGCCAGCAGTTCACTTCGGGGACAGGGGCGTCAGCCCCAGCATTTT.